The rows below give T cell receptor beta chains drawn from one sample of a study of T cell changes during pregnancy in multiple sclerosis. Some clones are missing from TCRdb's copy, which holds only in-frame ones; the method was immunoSEQ multiplex PCR. The data hold about 39,000 clones, with roughly 93% observed a single time. The source was CD4+ T cells from peripheral blood mononuclear cells, collected after pregnancy. These receptors all come from a female donor with multiple sclerosis, enrolled in a pregnancy study. Each CDR3 is given with its conserved first and last residue. The D gene is left open where the match is weak. Only some rows state a clone size, as once, few, many or a class for expanded clones.

>TRBD2|-|TRBV29-1|TRBJ2-3
TGCAGCGTCGGGACTAGCGGATACACAGATACGCAGTATTTT
CSVGTSGYTDTQYF
>-|-|TRBV6-4|TRBJ1-1
TGTGCCAGCAGTGTCTCCCAACAGACTGAAGCTTTCTTT
CASSVSQQTEAFF
>-|-|TRBV9|TRBJ1-2
TGTGCCAGCAGCGTAGAGGGACACGGAGACTATGGCTACACCTTC
CASSVEGHGDYGYTF
>TRBD2|-|TRBV4-2|TRBJ2-3
TGTGCCAGCAGCCCCCGGGGGGGGTTTACCACAGATACGCAGTATTTT
CASSPRGGFTTDTQYF
>-|-|TRBV4-1|TRBJ1-4
TGCGCCAGCAGCCAAGCGCAGGGTCTGGGAAAACTGTTTTTT
CASSQAQGLGKLFF
>TRBD1|once|TRBV10-3|TRBJ2-4
TGTGCCATCAGTGAGCCCTCCAGGGGACAGGGGGCGCGGGCCAAAAACATTCAGTACTTC
CAISEPSRGQGARAKNIQYF
>TRBD1|-|TRBV5-1|TRBJ2-5
TGCGCCAGCAGCCCCATCGGGACAGCTCAAGAGACCCAGTACTTC
CASSPIGTAQETQYF
>-|once|TRBV7-8|TRBJ2-7
TGTGCCAGCAGCCCCCGAAAGGGGGACGAGCAGTACTTC
CASSPRKGDEQYF
>-|-|TRBV7-9|TRBJ2-1
TGTGCCAGCAGGATCCCGCGTGGCGGCAATGAGCAGTTCTTC
CASRIPRGGNEQFF
>-|-|TRBV5-1|TRBJ2-3
TGCGCCAGCAGCTGGGGGGTTGACACAGATACGCAGTATTTT
CASSWGVDTDTQYF
>-|-|TRBV5-1|TRBJ2-1
TGCGCCAGCAGCTTGGCCGGGATTCCGGGGTCCTACAATGAGCAGTTCTTC
CASSLAGIPGSYNEQFF
>TRBD2|-|TRBV7-2|TRBJ2-1
TGTGCCAGCAGCTTAGGGGGGGGGCAGTTCTTC
CASSLGGGQFF
>-|once|TRBV23-1|TRBJ1-1
TGCGCCAGCGACCTAACGGGGACTGAAGCTTTCTTT
CASDLTGTEAFF